The 19 T cell receptor beta chains below come from one sample, sequenced in a study of tumor-infiltrating lymphocytes in localized non-small cell lung cancer. Clones were read by immunoSEQ multiplex PCR, and TCRdb kept only the in-frame ones, dropping some. The sample has fewer than 20,000 clones, about 70% seen once; the top ten hold 6.5%. Sequencing input: lung tumor tissue. The receptors derive from a human donor with non-small cell lung cancer.

A few counts support this clone. As DNA, the CDR3 is TGTGCCAGCAGCTTGGTGGGACAGTTGGAAGCTTTCTTT. Amino acid sequence: CASSLVGQLEAFF. The V call is TRBV7-9, the J call TRBJ1-1; 7 positions match TRBD1. CDR3 size: 13 residues. J was trimmed by 8 bases and V by 3 bases; bases with no gene match: 6. From germline, CDR1 is SEHNR and CDR2 FQNEAQ (reference sequence).

J is TRBJ2-5 and V is TRBV2; 7 nucleotides align to TRBD1. J was trimmed by 2 bases and V by 5 bases; bases with no gene match: 5. Germline V lookup: CDR1 SNHLY, CDR2 FYNNEI. This CDR3 has 14 amino acids. CDR3 bases: TGTGCCAGCAGTCGGGACAGCTATCAAGAGACCCAGTACTTC. Translated: CASSRDSYQETQYF.

The rearrangement joins TRBV7-2 to TRBJ2-7; the match to TRBD1 covers 7 bases. Germline CDR1 and CDR2: SGHTA and FQGNSA. This CDR3 contains 15 residues. V dropped 3 bases and J dropped 3; count of bases not matched to a gene: 8. The CDR3 coding sequence is TGTGCCAGCAGCTTCGGGCAGGGGGACGACTACGAGCAGTACTTC. Protein product: CASSFGQGDDYEQYF.

This chain uses TRBV6-6 with TRBJ1-5, with D possibly TRBD1 on 6 matching bases. Looked up from germline, CDR1 is MNHNY and CDR2 is SVGAGI (reference sequence). The length of the CDR3 is 15 residues. Trimming took 6 bases from V and 2 from J, leaving 14 bases between them. CDR3: CASSLGGSGNQPQHF. The DNA of the CDR3 is TGTGCCAGCAGCTTAGGGGGGAGCGGCAATCAGCCCCAGCATTTT.

J is TRBJ1-1 and V is TRBV10-2; TRBD1 matches 7 bases. Germline CDR1 reads WSHSY; CDR2 reads SAAADI. Germline trimming cut 3 bases from V and 4 bases from J; bases unmatched to any gene: 2. CDR3 length: 13 amino acids. The CDR3 DNA is TGCGCCAGCAGTGAAGACAGGGTCACTGAAGCTTTCTTT. It codes for CASSEDRVTEAFF.

This clone turned up a few times. In DNA, the CDR3 is TGCAGTGCTAGAGATTTAGCTGAGCAGTTCTTC. Its protein is CSARDLAEQFF. V and J are TRBV20-1 and TRBJ2-1; D gene ambiguous. This CDR3 contains 11 residues. Trimming removed 0 bases at V and 9 bases at J, with 6 bases between. Germline-derived CDR1 and CDR2 are DFQATT and SNEGSKA (reference sequence).

The chain recombines TRBV7-9 with TRBJ1-1; D is unresolved. Per the germline V gene, CDR1 is SEHNR and CDR2 is FQNEAQ (reference sequence). There are 16 residues in the CDR3. V shed 5 bases and J shed 3 bases, with 19 bases lying between them. CDR3 DNA: TGTGCCAGCAGCCAAGGCCTCTTCAGCGGGGACACTGAAGCTTTCTTT. Translation: CASSQGLFSGDTEAFF.

This clone has a handful of counts. The CDR3 sequence is CASSSPFSGANTGELFF. The CDR3 nucleotides read TGTGCCAGCAGCTCCCCGTTTAGCGGTGCGAACACCGGGGAGCTGTTTTTT. The V call is TRBV11-3, the J call TRBJ2-2; D might be TRBD2 (6 bases). This CDR3 is 17 amino acids long. Germline values: CDR1 SGHNT, CDR2 YENEEA. V was shortened by 4 bases and J by 0 bases, with 15 bases between the two germline ends.

The gene calls are TRBV11-3 and TRBJ1-5; weak D call: TRBD1 (5 bases). The CDR3 covers 14 residues. CDR1 is SGHNT and CDR2 is YENEEA in the germline V gene. Trimming pared 1 base from V and 2 bases from J, leaving 6 bases between. This CDR3 reads CASSLGGRNQPQHF. The CDR3 DNA follows: TGTGCCAGCAGCTTAGGGGGACGCAATCAGCCCCAGCATTTT.

The gene calls are TRBV10-3 and TRBJ2-1, with 8 bases identical to TRBD2. The CDR3 totals 13 residues. CDR1 is ENHRY, CDR2 SYGVKD, per germline. The CDR3 is CSSGGRNKNEQFF. In DNA form, the CDR3 reads TGTTCCTCTGGCGGGAGGAACAAGAATGAGCAGTTCTTC.

In its sample, this clone was seen once. The V call is TRBV5-1, the J call TRBJ2-5; TRBD1 agrees at 9 bases. This CDR3 region has 15 residues. After removal of 2 bases from V and 8 bases from J, the junction contained 10 bases not matched to a gene. Per germline, CDR1 SGHRS and CDR2 YFSETQ. The CDR3 here is CASSFEGTGGITQYF. CDR3 in DNA: TGCGCCAGCAGCTTTGAGGGCACAGGGGGCATCACCCAGTACTTC.

This clone was counted a few times. V and J are TRBV5-1 and TRBJ1-2, with TRBD1 matching over 9 bases. CDR3 length: 14 amino acids. Unmatched junction bases numbered 5, after V lost 2 bases and J lost 6 bases. Germline CDR1 is SGHRS and CDR2 is YFSETQ. DNA of the CDR3: TGCGCCAGCAGCTTTGGGGACAGGGACCATGGCTACACCTTC. Its protein product is CASSFGDRDHGYTF.

This chain connects TRBV27 to TRBJ2-2, with 7 bases identical to TRBD2. The germline gives CDR1 MNHEY, CDR2 SMNVEV (reference sequence). This CDR3 contains 17 residues. The V gene end was trimmed by 5 bases and the J gene end by 5 bases; junction bases not matched to a gene: 14. DNA for the CDR3: TGTGCCAGCAGTCCTCATCCCGGGACTATGAATACCGGGGAGCTGTTTTTT. It yields the protein CASSPHPGTMNTGELFF.

The J gene is TRBJ1-5, the V gene TRBV15; unclear D gene. The CDR3 has 14 amino acids. Trimming cost V 1 base and J 3 bases, with 7 bases left between them. Germline loops: CDR1 LNHNV, CDR2 YYDKDF (reference sequence). Written as DNA, the CDR3 is TGTGCCACCAGCAGAGGGCATTTCAATCAGCCCCAGCATTTT. It is translated as CATSRGHFNQPQHF.

The J gene is TRBJ1-3, the V gene TRBV5-6; no reliable D call. The CDR3 totals 16 residues. Germline-derived CDR1 and CDR2 are SGHDT and YYEEEE. Trimming shortened V by 0 bases and J by 0 bases, and 10 bases separated the two germline ends. This CDR3 reads CASSLGWRFSGNTIYF. The CDR3 DNA reads as TGTGCCAGCAGCTTGGGGTGGCGGTTCTCTGGAAACACCATATATTTT.

The V and J genes are TRBV7-8 and TRBJ1-1; 9 bases agree with TRBD1. Germline V gives CDR1 SGHVS, CDR2 FQNEAQ. The length of the CDR3 is 14 residues. With 5 bases clipped from V and 4 bases from J, the junction kept 5 bases outside the gene matches. The chain's CDR3 is CASSQQGAGTEAFF. DNA for the CDR3: TGTGCCAGCAGCCAACAGGGGGCGGGCACTGAAGCTTTCTTT.

This clone was detected only a few times. V and J are TRBV7-6 and TRBJ2-5; the D gene is possibly TRBD2 (5 bases). V was cut by 2 bases and J by 5 bases, with 15 bases left in between. This CDR3 region has 15 residues. Germline values: CDR1 SGHVS, CDR2 FNYEAQ. DNA of the CDR3: TGTGCCAGCAGCTTATCGAGTAGCACGGGGGAGACCCAGTACTTC. It codes for CASSLSSSTGETQYF. Using reference TRBV7-6 and TRBJ2-5 for the parts outside the CDR3, the full variable domain is GAGVSQSPRYKVTKRGQDVALRCDPISGHVSLYWYRQALGQGPEFLTYFNYEAQQDKSGLPNDRFSAERPEGSISTLTIQRTEQRDSAMYRCASSLSSSTGETQYFGPGTRLLVL.

This clone was detected only a few times. The rearrangement joins TRBV6-1 to TRBJ2-7, with 14 bases matching TRBD2. This CDR3 contains 15 residues. Germline CDR1 reads MNHNS; CDR2 reads SASEGT. The trim removed 0 bases at V and 6 bases at J, leaving 1 base unmatched. CDR3 in amino acids: CASSEAGTSGSEQYF. In DNA form, the CDR3 reads TGTGCCAGCAGTGAAGCCGGGACTAGCGGGAGCGAGCAGTACTTC.

V gene TRBV6-4 combines with J gene TRBJ2-1; 9 nucleotides align to TRBD2. The CDR3 runs to 15 residues. The V gene end was trimmed by 4 bases and the J gene end by 9 bases; junction bases not matched to a gene: 10. Germline CDR1 is MRHNA and CDR2 is SNTAGT. DNA of the CDR3: TGTGCCAGCAGTGGCCGGGCTAGCGGGGCAAGTGAGCAGTTCTTC. Protein product: CASSGRASGASEQFF.